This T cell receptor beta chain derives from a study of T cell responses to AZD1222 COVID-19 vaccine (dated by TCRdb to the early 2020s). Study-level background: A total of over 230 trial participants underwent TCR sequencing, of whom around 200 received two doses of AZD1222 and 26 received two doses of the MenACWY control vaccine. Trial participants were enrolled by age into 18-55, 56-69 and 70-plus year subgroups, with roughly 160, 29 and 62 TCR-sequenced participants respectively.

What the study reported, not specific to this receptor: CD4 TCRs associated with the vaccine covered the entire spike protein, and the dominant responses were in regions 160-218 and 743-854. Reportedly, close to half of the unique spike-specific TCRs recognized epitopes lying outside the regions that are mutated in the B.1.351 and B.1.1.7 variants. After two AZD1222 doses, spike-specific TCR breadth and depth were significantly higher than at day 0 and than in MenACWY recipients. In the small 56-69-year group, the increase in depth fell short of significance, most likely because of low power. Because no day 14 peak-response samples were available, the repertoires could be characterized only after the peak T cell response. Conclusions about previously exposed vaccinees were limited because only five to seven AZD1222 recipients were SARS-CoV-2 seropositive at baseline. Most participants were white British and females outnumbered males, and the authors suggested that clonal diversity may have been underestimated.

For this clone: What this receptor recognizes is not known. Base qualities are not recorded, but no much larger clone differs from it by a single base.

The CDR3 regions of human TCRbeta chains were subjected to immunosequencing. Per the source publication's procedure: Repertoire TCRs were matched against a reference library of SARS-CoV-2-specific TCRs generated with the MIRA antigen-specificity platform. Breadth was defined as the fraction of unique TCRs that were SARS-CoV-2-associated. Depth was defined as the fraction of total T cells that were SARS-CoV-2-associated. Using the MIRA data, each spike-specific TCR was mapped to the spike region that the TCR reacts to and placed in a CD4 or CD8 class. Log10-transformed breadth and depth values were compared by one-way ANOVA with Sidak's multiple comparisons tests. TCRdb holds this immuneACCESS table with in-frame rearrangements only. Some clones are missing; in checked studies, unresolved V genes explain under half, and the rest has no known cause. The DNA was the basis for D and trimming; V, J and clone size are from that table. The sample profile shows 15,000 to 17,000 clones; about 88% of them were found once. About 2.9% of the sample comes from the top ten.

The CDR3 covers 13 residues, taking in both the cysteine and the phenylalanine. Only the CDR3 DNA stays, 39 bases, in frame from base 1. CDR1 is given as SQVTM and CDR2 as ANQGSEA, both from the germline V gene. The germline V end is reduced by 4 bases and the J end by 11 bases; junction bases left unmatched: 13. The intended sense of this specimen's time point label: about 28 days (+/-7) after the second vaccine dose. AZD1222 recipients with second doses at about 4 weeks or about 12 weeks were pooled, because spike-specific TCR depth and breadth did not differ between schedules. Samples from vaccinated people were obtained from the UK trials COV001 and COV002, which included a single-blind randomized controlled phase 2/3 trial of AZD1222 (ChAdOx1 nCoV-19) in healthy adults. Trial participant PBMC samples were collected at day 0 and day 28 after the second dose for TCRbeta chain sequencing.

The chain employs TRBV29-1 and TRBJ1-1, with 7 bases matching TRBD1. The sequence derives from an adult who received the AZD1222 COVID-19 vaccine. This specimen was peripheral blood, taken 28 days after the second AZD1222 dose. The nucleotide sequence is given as TGCAGCGTTGGCCAGGGGGGGACAATACCCGCTTTCTTT. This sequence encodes CSVGQGGTIPAFF.